This TCR beta chain emerged from a study of breast tumors, draining lymph nodes, adjacent tissues. Axillary draining lymph nodes of breast cancer patients supplied the node samples. TCRdb fed the multiplex PCR reads into MiXCR, producing one record per CDR3 protein. The table has about 180,000 distinct CDR3 sequences, around a third seen once; the top ten hold roughly 4.5%. The table lists this clonotype with many counts. Germline CDR1 is DFQATT and CDR2 is SNEGSKA (reference sequence). The V and J ends lost 6 bases and 4 bases respectively, with 21 bases between them. This CDR3 has 16 amino acids. The clonotype comes from a female donor with breast cancer. Some clones in this sample may be carry-over from other donors' samples. Source material: axillary lymph node tissue. V gene TRBV20-1 combines with J gene TRBJ2-2; TRBD2 is a possible D gene (6 bases). The CDR3 DNA sequence: TGCAGTGCCAGATCCCTCGGGGGACCACTCACCGGGGAGCTGTTTTTT. It yields the protein CSARSLGGPLTGELFF.